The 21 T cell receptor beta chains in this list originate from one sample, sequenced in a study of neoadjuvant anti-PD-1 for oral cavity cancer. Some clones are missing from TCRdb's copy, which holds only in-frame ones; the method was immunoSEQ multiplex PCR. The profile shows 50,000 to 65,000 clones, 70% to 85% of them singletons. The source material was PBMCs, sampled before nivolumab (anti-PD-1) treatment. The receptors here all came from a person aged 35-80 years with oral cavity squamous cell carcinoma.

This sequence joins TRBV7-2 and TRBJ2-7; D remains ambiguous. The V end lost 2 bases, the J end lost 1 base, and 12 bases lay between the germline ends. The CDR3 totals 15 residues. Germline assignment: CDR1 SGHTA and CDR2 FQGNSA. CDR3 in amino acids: CASSLSPLGSYEQYF. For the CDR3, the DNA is TGTGCCAGCAGCTTAAGTCCGCTGGGTTCCTACGAGCAGTACTTC.

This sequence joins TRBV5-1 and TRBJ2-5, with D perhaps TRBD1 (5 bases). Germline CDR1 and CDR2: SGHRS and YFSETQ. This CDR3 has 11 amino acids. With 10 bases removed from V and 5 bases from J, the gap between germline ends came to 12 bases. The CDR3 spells CAVQAGETQYF. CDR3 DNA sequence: TGCGCCGTACAGGCTGGGGAGACCCAGTACTTC.

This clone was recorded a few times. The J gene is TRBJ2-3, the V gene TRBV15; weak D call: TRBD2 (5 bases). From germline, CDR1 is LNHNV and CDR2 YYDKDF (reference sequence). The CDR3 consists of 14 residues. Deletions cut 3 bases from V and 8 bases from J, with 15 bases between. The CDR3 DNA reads TGTGCCACCAGCAGTGGGGAAGTAGGGAGTACGCAGTATTTT. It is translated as CATSSGEVGSTQYF.

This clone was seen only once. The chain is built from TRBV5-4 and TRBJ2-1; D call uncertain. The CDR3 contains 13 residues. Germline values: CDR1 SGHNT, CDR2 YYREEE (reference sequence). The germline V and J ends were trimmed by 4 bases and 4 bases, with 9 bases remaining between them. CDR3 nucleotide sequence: TGTGCCAGCAGCCCGCGACCTTACAATGAGCAGTTCTTC. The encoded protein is CASSPRPYNEQFF.

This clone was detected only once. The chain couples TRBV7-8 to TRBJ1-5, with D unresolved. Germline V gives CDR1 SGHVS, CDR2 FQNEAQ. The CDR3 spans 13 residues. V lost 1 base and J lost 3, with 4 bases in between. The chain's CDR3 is CASSLGINQPQHF. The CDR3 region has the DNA TGTGCCAGCAGCTTAGGGATCAATCAGCCCCAGCATTTT. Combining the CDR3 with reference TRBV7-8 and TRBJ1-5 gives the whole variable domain GAGVSQSPRYKVAKRGQDVALRCDPISGHVSLFWYQQALGQGPEFLTYFQNEAQLDKSGLPSDRFFAERPEGSVSTLKIQRTQQEDSAVYLCASSLGINQPQHFGDGTRLSIL.

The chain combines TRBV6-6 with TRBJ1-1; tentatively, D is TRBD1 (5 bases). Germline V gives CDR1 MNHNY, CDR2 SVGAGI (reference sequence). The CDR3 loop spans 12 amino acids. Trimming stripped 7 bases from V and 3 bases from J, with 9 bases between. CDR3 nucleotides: TGTGCCAGCACTGACAGCGACACTGAAGCTTTCTTT. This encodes CASTDSDTEAFF.

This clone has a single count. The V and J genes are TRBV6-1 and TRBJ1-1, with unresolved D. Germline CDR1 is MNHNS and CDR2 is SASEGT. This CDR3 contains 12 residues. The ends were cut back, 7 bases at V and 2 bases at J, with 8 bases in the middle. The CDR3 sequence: CASMRANTEAFF. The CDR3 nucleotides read TGTGCCAGCATGCGGGCCAACACTGAAGCTTTCTTT.

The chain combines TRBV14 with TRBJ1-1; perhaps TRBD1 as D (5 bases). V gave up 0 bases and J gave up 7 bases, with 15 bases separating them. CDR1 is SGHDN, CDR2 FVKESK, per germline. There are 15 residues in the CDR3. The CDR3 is CASSQDRGRVREAFF. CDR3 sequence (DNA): TGTGCCAGCAGCCAAGATCGCGGCAGGGTCCGTGAAGCTTTCTTT.

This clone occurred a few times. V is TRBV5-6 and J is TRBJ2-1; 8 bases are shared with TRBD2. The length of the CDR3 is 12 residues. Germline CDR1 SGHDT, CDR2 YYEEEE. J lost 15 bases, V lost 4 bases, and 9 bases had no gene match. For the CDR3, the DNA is TGTGCCAGCAGCCCTAGAGCGGGAGTCCTGTTCTTC. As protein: CASSPRAGVLFF.

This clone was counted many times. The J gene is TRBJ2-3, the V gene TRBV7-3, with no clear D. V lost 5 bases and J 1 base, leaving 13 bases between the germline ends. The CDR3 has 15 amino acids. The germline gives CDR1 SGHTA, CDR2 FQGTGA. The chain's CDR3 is CASSPEGRRTDTQYF. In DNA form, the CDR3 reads TGTGCCAGCAGCCCCGAAGGCCGGCGCACAGATACGCAGTATTTT.

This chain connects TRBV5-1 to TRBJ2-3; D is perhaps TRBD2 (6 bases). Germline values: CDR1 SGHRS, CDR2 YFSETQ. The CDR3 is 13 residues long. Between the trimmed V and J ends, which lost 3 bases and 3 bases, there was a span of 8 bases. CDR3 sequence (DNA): TGCGCCAGCAGCTCCCGGGAGACAGATACGCAGTATTTT. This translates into CASSSRETDTQYF. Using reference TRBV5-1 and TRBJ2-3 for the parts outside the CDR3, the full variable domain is KAGVTQTPRYLIKTRGQQVTLSCSPISGHRSVSWYQQTPGQGLQFLFEYFSETQRNKGNFPGRFSGRQFSNSRSEMNVSTLELGDSALYLCASSSRETDTQYFGPGTRLTVL.

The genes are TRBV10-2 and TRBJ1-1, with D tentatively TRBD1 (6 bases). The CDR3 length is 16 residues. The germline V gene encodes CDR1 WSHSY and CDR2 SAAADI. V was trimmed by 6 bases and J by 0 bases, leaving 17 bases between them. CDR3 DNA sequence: TGCGCCAGCAGAGACAGGCTCACCTTGATGAACACTGAAGCTTTCTTT. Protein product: CASRDRLTLMNTEAFF.

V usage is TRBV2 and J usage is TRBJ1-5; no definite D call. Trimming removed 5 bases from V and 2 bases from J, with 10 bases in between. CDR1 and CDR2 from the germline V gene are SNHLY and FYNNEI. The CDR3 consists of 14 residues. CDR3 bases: TGTGCCAGCAGTTTCGACGGTGGCAATCAGCCCCAGCATTTT. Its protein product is CASSFDGGNQPQHF.

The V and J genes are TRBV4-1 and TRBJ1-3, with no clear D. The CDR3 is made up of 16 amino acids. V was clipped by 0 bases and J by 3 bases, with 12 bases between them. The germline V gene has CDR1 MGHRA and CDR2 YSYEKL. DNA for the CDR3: TGCGCCAGCAGCCAAGATCAACAAACGAGTGGAAACACCATATATTTT. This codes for CASSQDQQTSGNTIYF.

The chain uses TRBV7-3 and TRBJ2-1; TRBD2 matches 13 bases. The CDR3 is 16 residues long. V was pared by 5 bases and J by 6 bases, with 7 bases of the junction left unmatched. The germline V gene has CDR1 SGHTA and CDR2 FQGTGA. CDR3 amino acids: CASSLGLAGVGNEQFF. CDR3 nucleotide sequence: TGTGCCAGCAGCCTTGGACTAGCGGGAGTAGGCAATGAGCAGTTCTTC.

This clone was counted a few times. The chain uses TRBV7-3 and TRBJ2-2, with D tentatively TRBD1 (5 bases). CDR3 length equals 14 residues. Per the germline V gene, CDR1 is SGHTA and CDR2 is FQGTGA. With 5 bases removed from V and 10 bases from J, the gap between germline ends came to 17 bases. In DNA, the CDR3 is TGTGCCAGCAGCGGGTCGTTTCGGACAAAGGAGCTGTTTTTT. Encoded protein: CASSGSFRTKELFF.

The CDR3 loop is CSVEGLSGRNPSYNEQFF. Written as DNA, the CDR3 is TGCAGCGTTGAAGGTCTTAGCGGGAGGAACCCCTCCTACAATGAGCAGTTCTTC. The V call is TRBV29-1, the J call TRBJ2-1, with 10 bases identical to TRBD2. Germline-derived CDR1 and CDR2 are SQVTM and ANQGSEA. J lost 0 bases, V lost 1 base, and 9 bases had no gene match. The length of the CDR3 is 18 residues.

CDR3 DNA sequence: TGTGCCAGTAGAGGGGGACAGGGTAATCAGCCCCAGCATTTT. Translation gives CASRGGQGNQPQHF. The chain couples TRBV19 to TRBJ1-5; 9 nucleotides line up with TRBD1. This CDR3 has 14 amino acids. Germline lookup yields CDR1 LNHDA and CDR2 SQIVND (reference sequence). Germline trimming cut 6 bases from V and 4 bases from J; bases unmatched to any gene: 4.

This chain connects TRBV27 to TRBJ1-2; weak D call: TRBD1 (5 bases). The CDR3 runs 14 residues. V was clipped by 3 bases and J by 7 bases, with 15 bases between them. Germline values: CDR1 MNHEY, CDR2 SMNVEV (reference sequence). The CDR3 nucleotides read TGTGCCAGCAGTTTGGGTCAGGGAAGGGGTGGCTACACCTTC. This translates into CASSLGQGRGGYTF.

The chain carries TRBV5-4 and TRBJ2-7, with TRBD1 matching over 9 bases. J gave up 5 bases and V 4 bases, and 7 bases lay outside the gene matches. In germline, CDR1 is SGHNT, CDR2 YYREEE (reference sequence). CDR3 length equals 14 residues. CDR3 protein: CASSHEDRGHEQYF. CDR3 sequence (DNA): TGTGCCAGCAGCCACGAGGACAGGGGCCACGAGCAGTACTTC. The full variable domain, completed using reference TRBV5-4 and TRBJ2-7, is ETGVTQSPTHLIKTRGQQVTLRCSSQSGHNTVSWYQQALGQGPQFIFQYYREEENGRGNFPPRFSGLQFPNYSSELNVNALELDDSALYLCASSHEDRGHEQYFGPGTRLTVT.

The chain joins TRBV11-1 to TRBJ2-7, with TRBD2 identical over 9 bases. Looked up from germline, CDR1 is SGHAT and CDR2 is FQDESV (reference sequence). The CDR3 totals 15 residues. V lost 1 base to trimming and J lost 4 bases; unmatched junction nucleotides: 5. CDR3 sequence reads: CASSLGLAGVYEQYF. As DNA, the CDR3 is TGTGCCAGCAGCTTAGGATTAGCGGGAGTTTACGAGCAGTACTTC.